The 14 T cell receptor beta chains in this list originate from one sample, sequenced in a study of human T cells and chemical hapten exposure. MiXCR, applied by TCRdb to the RACE reads, yields one record per CDR3 protein. This sample has about 78,000 distinct CDR3 sequences; about 8% occur once, and the top ten carry approximately 3.5%. Specified time point: patch test 2, 6 weeks after DPC sensitization. The treatment is: therapeutic diphenylcyclopropenone sensitization with weekly scalp DPC. Source: whole blood, taken in connection with sensitization to the hapten diphenylcyclopropenone (DPC). These receptors all come from a woman aged 50 to 60 with alopecia areata. Some clones in this sample may be carry-over from other donors' samples.

In its sample, this clonotype was seen many times. This chain uses TRBV29-1 with TRBJ1-5; the match to TRBD1 covers 9 bases. Germline CDR1 is SQVTM and CDR2 is ANQGSEA. V trimming: 7 bases; J trimming: 0 bases; junction bases outside the gene matches: 1. The CDR3 sequence is 13 residues long. The CDR3 region is CSAGQGSNQPQHF. The CDR3 DNA follows: TGCAGCGCGGGACAGGGTAGCAATCAGCCCCAGCATTTT. The full variable domain, with the rest looked up from reference TRBV29-1 and TRBJ1-5, is SAVISQKPSRDICQRGTSLTIQCQVDSQVTMMFWYRQQPGQSLTLIATANQGSEATYESGFVIDKFPISRPNLTFSTLTVSNMSPEDSSIYLCSAGQGSNQPQHFGDGTRLSIL.

This clonotype has more than one count but fewer than ten. J is TRBJ1-1 and V is TRBV10-2; TRBD1 might be the D (5 bases). Germline CDR1 reads WSHSY; CDR2 reads SAAADI. The CDR3 is 14 residues long. V gave up 6 bases and J gave up 6 bases, with 17 bases separating them. In DNA form, the CDR3 reads TGCGCCAGCAGAAGATTAGGGGAGGGTCCTGAAGCTTTCTTT. Encoded protein: CASRRLGEGPEAFF.

In regard to this clonotype: A much more abundant neighbour one base away suggests this may be a read error. The chain uses TRBV24-1 and TRBJ1-5; 10 nucleotides align to TRBD1. Germline CDR1 KGHDR, CDR2 SFDVKD. The CDR3 sequence is 15 residues long. This chain's CDR3 is CATSDWRTGGQPQNF. DNA of the CDR3: TGTGCCACCAGTGATTGGCGGACAGGGGGTCAGCCCCAGAATTTT.

This clonotype has just a few counts. This sequence joins TRBV19 and TRBJ2-3; 8 bases are shared with TRBD1. The CDR3 length is 17 residues. The V gene's germline CDR1 is LNHDA and CDR2 SQIVND (reference sequence). Trimming removed 1 base from V and 2 bases from J; junction bases left unmatched: 8. The DNA for the CDR3 is TGTGCCAGTAGTATAGGAGGGACAGGCCCCTCCACAGATACGCAGTATTTT. It translates to CASSIGGTGPSTDTQYF.

This clonotype was observed at least ten times. This chain uses TRBV12-3 or TRBV12-4 with TRBJ1-2, with D unclear. The V end was cut by 1 base, the J end by 4 bases, with 10 bases between. This CDR3 contains 14 residues. The CDR3 DNA sequence: TGTGCCAGCAGTTTAGGAGAAACCAGCTATGGCTACACCTTC. Amino acids: CASSLGETSYGYTF.

This clonotype was counted only a few times. This chain joins TRBV7-2 and TRBJ2-2; D gene ambiguous. Germline V CDR1 and CDR2: SGHTA, FQGNSA. The CDR3 contains 16 residues. Trimming stripped 2 bases from V and 6 bases from J, with 16 bases between. The CDR3 region has the DNA TGTGCCAGCAGCTTACTGGCACAGACCGGCGCCGGGGAGCTGTTTTTT. Protein product: CASSLLAQTGAGELFF.

This clonotype showed up many times. The V and J genes are TRBV6-1 and TRBJ2-7, with D perhaps assigned TRBD1 or TRBD2 (5 bases each). The CDR3 runs to 12 residues. Germline CDR1 and CDR2: MNHNS and SASEGT. Trimming shortened V by 4 bases and J by 2 bases, and 6 bases separated the two germline ends. CDR3 sequence reads: CASSAGPYEQYF. In DNA, the CDR3 is TGTGCCAGCAGTGCGGGACCCTACGAGCAGTACTTC.

V gene TRBV29-1 combines with J gene TRBJ1-2; D remains ambiguous. This CDR3 has 13 residues. CDR1 SQVTM and CDR2 ANQGSEA come from the germline V gene. The V end lost 3 bases, the J end lost 2 bases, and 10 bases lay between the germline ends. CDR3 amino acids: CSVDGSKNYGYTF. For the CDR3, the DNA is TGCAGCGTTGACGGCAGCAAAAACTATGGCTACACCTTC.

The chain uses TRBV25-1 and TRBJ2-4; D is possibly TRBD1 (6 bases). This CDR3 is built from 14 residues. Germline CDR1 is MGHDK and CDR2 is SYGVNS. V shed 6 bases and J shed 7 bases, with 16 bases lying between them. CDR3 DNA: TGTGCCAGCAGCAGGACAGCGCCTAGCAACATTCAGTACTTC. Residues: CASSRTAPSNIQYF. The variable domain in full, completed from reference TRBV25-1 and TRBJ2-4, reads EADIYQTPRYLVIGTGKKITLECSQTMGHDKMYWYQQDPGMELHLIHYSYGVNSTEKGDLSSESTVSRIRTEHFPLTLESARPSHTSQYLCASSRTAPSNIQYFGAGTRLSVL.

Many counts were recorded for this clonotype. This chain uses TRBV7-2 with TRBJ2-3; D gene unclear. The CDR3 contains 15 residues. The germline CDR1 and CDR2 sequences are SGHTA and FQGNSA. V lost 5 bases, J lost 1 base, and 13 bases lay in between. This CDR3 reads CASSPYPQGTDTQYF. In DNA form, the CDR3 reads TGTGCCAGCAGCCCGTACCCCCAAGGCACAGATACGCAGTATTTT.

This chain uses TRBV15 with TRBJ2-7, with D maybe TRBD2 (5 bases). Trimming cost V 0 bases and J 1 base, with 7 bases left between them. CDR1 is LNHNV, CDR2 YYDKDF, per germline (reference sequence). The CDR3 has 14 residues. As DNA, the CDR3 is TGTGCCACCAGCAGAGATACGGGGTCCTACGAGCAGTACTTC. As protein: CATSRDTGSYEQYF.

The chain links TRBV18 to TRBJ2-3, with D possibly matching TRBD2 (6 bases). V lost 8 bases to trimming and J lost 2 bases, with 14 bases between them. CDR1 and CDR2 (germline): KGHSH, LQKENI. The CDR3 contains 14 residues. CDR3 residues: CASAITSYTDTQYF. The CDR3 DNA reads TGTGCCAGCGCCATAACTAGCTACACAGATACGCAGTATTTT.

The J gene is TRBJ1-2, the V gene TRBV3-1, with D possibly being TRBD1 (5 bases). V lost 0 bases and J lost 5, with 10 bases in between. This CDR3 has 14 residues. Germline-derived CDR1 and CDR2 are LGHDT and YNNKEL (reference sequence). The CDR3 nucleotides are TGTGCCAGCAGCCAAGAGCGGGGGATTTATGGCTACACCTTC. It specifies CASSQERGIYGYTF.

The chain employs TRBV4-2 and TRBJ2-1, with 7 bases aligning to TRBD2. CDR3 length: 16 amino acids. J lost 5 bases, V lost 2 bases, and 9 bases had no gene match. Germline V lookup: CDR1 LGHNA, CDR2 YNFKEQ. This CDR3 is CASSQQAGIGDNEQFF. CDR3 DNA sequence: TGTGCCAGCAGCCAACAAGCGGGGATTGGGGACAATGAGCAGTTCTTC.